This TCR beta chain is from a study of T cell repertoires in ileal Crohn's disease. Data came from immunoSEQ multiplex PCR; TCRdb stores just in-frame clones and leaves some out. Of 6,500 to 7,500 clones in the sample, roughly 78% were seen once. Per the germline V gene, CDR1 is MNHEY and CDR2 is SVGAGI. V lost 5 bases, J lost 1 base, and 11 bases lay in between. The CDR3 runs 14 residues. Input material: ileal tissue. J is TRBJ1-1 and V is TRBV6-5; D might be TRBD1 (6 bases). The receptor's source is an adult with Crohn's disease. Here the CDR3 reads CASSTAQGNTEAFF. CDR3 sequence (DNA): TGTGCCAGCAGTACCGCACAGGGGAACACTGAAGCTTTCTTT.